The 2 T cell receptor beta chains below were found in one sample sequenced in a study of Tregs in tolerant kidney transplant recipients. Produced via immunoSEQ multiplex PCR; TCRdb's table is partial and in-frame only. This table has about 69,000 clones, about 89% appearing once. The sample consisted of CD4+ T cells from blood, taken before the transplant. These TCRs come from a human donor who received a combined kidney and bone marrow transplant.

The chain has TRBV6-5 and TRBJ1-1; 8 bases map to TRBD1. V shed 0 bases and J 5 bases; nucleotides not matched to a gene: 8. The CDR3 runs to 16 residues. Per germline, CDR1 MNHEY and CDR2 SVGAGI. CDR3 sequence: CASSYSLTGVGTEAFF. The CDR3 DNA sequence: TGTGCCAGCAGTTACTCGTTGACAGGGGTTGGAACTGAAGCTTTCTTT.

The chain employs TRBV7-9 and TRBJ1-5; D not certain. The CDR3 extends over 14 amino acids. The ends were cut back, 2 bases at V and 3 bases at J, with 8 bases in the middle. CDR1 and CDR2 from the germline V gene are SEHNR and FQNEAQ (reference sequence). The CDR3 reads CASSLSVSNQPQHF. The CDR3 DNA is TGTGCCAGCAGCTTAAGCGTTTCCAATCAGCCCCAGCATTTT.